Below are 14 T cell receptor beta chains sequenced from a single sample in a study of T cells in Graves' hyperthyroidism and ophthalmopathy (dated by TCRdb to about 2019). The library was made by multiplex PCR. Sequencer: Illumina HiSeq 2000. The TCR beta CDR3 regions were amplified from RNA transcripts. A first-round RT-PCR of the TCR CDR3 used the HTBI primer set with the Qiagen OneStep RT-PCR kit. TCRdb reprocessing: public reads trimmed at Q25 with fastp, clones called with MiXCR, in-frame beta chains kept. CDR3 protein sequences are deduplicated, and each keeps its most common genes and DNA. The sample includes about 640,000 distinct CDR3 sequences, with about a fifth observed a single time. The ten largest clonotypes hold over 30% of the sample. The sample consisted of blood. The source is a man in his thirties or forties with Graves' ophthalmopathy.

V and J are TRBV24-1 and TRBJ2-2; 10 positions match TRBD1. The germline CDR1 and CDR2 sequences are KGHDR and SFDVKD. The CDR3 spans 17 residues. V shed 5 bases and J 3 bases; nucleotides not matched to a gene: 8. The CDR3 coding sequence is TGTGCCACCAGTGGTCCCGGGACAGGGGCTGACACCGGGGAGCTGTTTTTT. Its translation is CATSGPGTGADTGELFF.

Many counts were recorded for this clonotype. The CDR3 here is CASSLNRVTEAFF. The CDR3, as DNA: TGTGCCAGCAGTTTGAACAGGGTGACTGAAGCTTTCTTT. V is TRBV28 and J is TRBJ1-1; possible D gene TRBD1, 6 bases. CDR1 and CDR2 (germline): MDHEN, SYDVKM. The V and J ends lost 3 bases and 5 bases respectively, with 10 bases between them. The CDR3 runs to 13 residues.

This clonotype was seen at least ten times. The chain is built from TRBV3-1 and TRBJ2-1, with D maybe TRBD2 (5 bases). The CDR3 is 15 residues long. CDR1 is LGHDT and CDR2 is YNNKEL in the germline V gene (reference sequence). The germline V and J ends were trimmed by 1 base and 6 bases, with 13 bases remaining between them. CDR3: CASSQGLALGNEQFF. DNA for the CDR3: TGTGCCAGCAGCCAAGGGCTAGCTTTGGGCAATGAGCAGTTCTTC.

This clonotype was picked up a small number of times. The V and J genes are TRBV5-1 and TRBJ2-1; 7 positions agree with TRBD1. This CDR3 contains 15 residues. The V segment lost 0 bases and the J segment 6 bases; nucleotides outside the gene matches: 6. The germline gives CDR1 SGHRS, CDR2 YFSETQ. The CDR3 sequence is CASSLEGARFNEQFF. In DNA, the CDR3 is TGCGCCAGCAGCTTGGAGGGGGCTAGATTCAATGAGCAGTTCTTC.

The chain has TRBV9 and TRBJ1-2; D possibly corresponds to TRBD1 (6 bases). Between the trimmed V and J ends, which lost 3 bases and 6 bases, there was a span of 12 bases. This CDR3 has 13 amino acids. The V gene's germline CDR1 is SGDLS and CDR2 YYNGEE. CDR3 coding DNA: TGTGCCAGCAGCGATACAGGGAAGGATGGCTACACCTTC. Translating it yields CASSDTGKDGYTF.

This clonotype has only a few counts. The chain recombines TRBV28 with TRBJ2-5; TRBD2 might be the D (5 bases). This CDR3 comprises 13 residues. Trimming removed 7 bases at V and 2 bases at J, with 11 bases between. The germline V gene has CDR1 MDHEN and CDR2 SYDVKM. CDR3: CASKRTEQETQYF. CDR3 in DNA: TGTGCCAGCAAAAGGACTGAGCAAGAGACCCAGTACTTC.

V usage is TRBV24-1 and J usage is TRBJ1-2, with unresolved D. V was shortened by 7 bases and J by 8 bases, with 16 bases between the two germline ends. The length of the CDR3 is 13 residues. CDR1 and CDR2 (germline): KGHDR, SFDVKD. The CDR3: CATRPGPLRGYTF. The CDR3 coding sequence is TGTGCCACCAGACCGGGTCCCCTTAGGGGCTACACCTTC.

This clonotype was seen a handful of times. The chain joins TRBV5-6 to TRBJ1-1, with D perhaps matching TRBD1 (5 bases). Per germline, CDR1 SGHDT and CDR2 YYEEEE. V lost 4 bases to trimming and J lost 3 bases, with 13 bases between them. The CDR3 length is 14 residues. Here the CDR3 reads CASSLAGGDTEAFF. The CDR3 DNA reads TGTGCCAGCAGCCTTGCCGGAGGGGACACTGAAGCTTTCTTT. The whole variable domain, remainder taken from reference TRBV5-6 and TRBJ1-1, is DAGVTQSPTHLIKTRGQQVTLRCSPKSGHDTVSWYQQALGQGPQFIFQYYEEEERQRGNFPDRFSGHQFPNYSSELNVNALLLGDSALYLCASSLAGGDTEAFFGQGTRLTVV.

This clonotype came up many times. The rearrangement uses TRBV11-2 and TRBJ2-1; 12 positions agree with TRBD2. The CDR3 covers 17 residues. With V trimmed by 4 bases and J by 14 bases, 18 bases remained unmatched. From germline, CDR1 is SGHAT and CDR2 FQNNGV. DNA of the CDR3: TGTGCCAGCAGCTCCCCAGAAGGGCTAGCGGGAGGGGGAGGCAAGTTCTTC. Residues: CASSSPEGLAGGGGKFF.

The J gene is TRBJ2-7, the V gene TRBV12-3 or TRBV12-4; TRBD1 matches at 8 bases. Germline trimming cut 5 bases from V and 2 bases from J; bases unmatched to any gene: 8. This CDR3 is 15 amino acids long. This chain's CDR3 is CASSRTGIGAYEQYF. The CDR3 DNA sequence: TGTGCCAGCAGTCGGACAGGGATTGGGGCCTACGAGCAGTACTTC.

This clonotype has a count of ten or more. V and J are TRBV20-1 and TRBJ2-7; 12 bases map to TRBD2. The CDR3 has 15 residues. Trimming removed 6 bases from V and 7 bases from J; junction bases left unmatched: 13. Germline assignment: CDR1 DFQATT and CDR2 SNEGSKA (reference sequence). CDR3 region: CSALGTSGPKGEQYF. The CDR3 nucleotides are TGCAGTGCCCTCGGGACTAGCGGGCCCAAAGGGGAGCAGTACTTC.

This clonotype was observed at least ten times. V is TRBV5-5 and J is TRBJ1-4; no reliable D call. The CDR3 runs to 13 residues. Germline V gene data show CDR1 as SGHKS and CDR2 as YYEKEE (reference sequence). V was clipped by 2 bases and J by 8 bases, with 10 bases between them. The CDR3 loop reads CASSFARGEKLFF. The CDR3, as DNA: TGTGCCAGCAGCTTTGCGCGGGGAGAAAAACTGTTTTTT.

The genes are TRBV10-3 and TRBJ2-7; TRBD1 matches 8 bases. J was trimmed by 2 bases and V by 7 bases; bases with no gene match: 7. The CDR3 totals 14 residues. Germline V gene sequence: CDR1 ENHRY, CDR2 SYGVKD. CDR3: CAITAGGEAYEQYF. The CDR3 DNA follows: TGTGCCATCACGGCAGGGGGCGAAGCCTACGAGCAGTACTTC.

V gene TRBV10-1 combines with J gene TRBJ2-2; 11 bases map to TRBD2. V lost 0 bases, J lost 5 bases, and 5 bases stayed unmatched. This CDR3 contains 17 residues. Germline CDR1 reads WNHNN; CDR2 reads SYGVQD (reference sequence). DNA for the CDR3: TGCGCCAGCAGTGAGTCCCAAACTAGCGGGAGTACCGGGGAGCTGTTTTTT. The encoded protein is CASSESQTSGSTGELFF.